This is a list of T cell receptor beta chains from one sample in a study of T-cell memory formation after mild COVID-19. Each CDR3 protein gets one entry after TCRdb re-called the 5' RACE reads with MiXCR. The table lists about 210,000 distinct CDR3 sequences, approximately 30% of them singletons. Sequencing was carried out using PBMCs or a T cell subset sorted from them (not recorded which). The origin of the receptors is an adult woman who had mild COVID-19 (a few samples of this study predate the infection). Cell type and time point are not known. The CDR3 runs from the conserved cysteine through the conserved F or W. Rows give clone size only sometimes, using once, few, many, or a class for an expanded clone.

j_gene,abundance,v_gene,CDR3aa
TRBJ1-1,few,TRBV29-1,CSVEGQQNTEAFF
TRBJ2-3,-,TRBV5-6,CASSFRILNTDTQYF
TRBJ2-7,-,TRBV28,CASTPLGNGPYEQYF
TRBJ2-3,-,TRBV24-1,CATSDSLAGRTDTQYF
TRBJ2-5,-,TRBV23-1,CASSPRQSFAETQYF
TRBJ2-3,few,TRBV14,CASSQDSGLAGVRYTQYF
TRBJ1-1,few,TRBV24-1,CATSHEGSGAFF
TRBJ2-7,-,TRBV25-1,CASSEYGPGGYEQYF
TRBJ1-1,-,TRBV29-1,CSSVGGIEAFF
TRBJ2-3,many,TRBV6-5,CASSTHSTDTQYF
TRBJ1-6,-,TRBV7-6,CATQLLDGNSPLHF
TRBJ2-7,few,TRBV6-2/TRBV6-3,CASRALDRDEQYF
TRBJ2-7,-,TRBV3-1,CASSQDLIWGGQQYF
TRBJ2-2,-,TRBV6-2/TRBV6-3,CASRLAGDTGELFF
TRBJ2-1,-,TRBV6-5,CASSSGQGGNEQFF
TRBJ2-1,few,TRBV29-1,CSVEVVRDPYNEQFF
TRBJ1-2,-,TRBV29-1,CSVEVGAGLSYGYTF
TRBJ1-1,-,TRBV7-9,CASSSLGGWNTEAFF
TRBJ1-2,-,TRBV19,CASNNLPGDRGYTF
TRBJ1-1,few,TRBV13,CASRKGGVANTEAFF
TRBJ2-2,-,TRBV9,CASSASSGGMNTGELFF
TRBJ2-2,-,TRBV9,CASSVLTAGELFF
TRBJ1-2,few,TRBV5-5,CASSIDRLTPGYTF
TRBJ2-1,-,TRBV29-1,CSVETGSKNEQFF
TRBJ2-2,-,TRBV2,CASSLAGGLAGELFF
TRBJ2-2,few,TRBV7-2,CASSFTPDTGELFF
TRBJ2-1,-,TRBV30,CAWQGLAHYNEQFF
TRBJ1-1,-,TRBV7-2,CASSLQQGPMNTEAFF
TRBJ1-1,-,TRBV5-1,CASSPRVSSEAFF
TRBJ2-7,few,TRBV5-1,CASSLGVGGTPYEQYF
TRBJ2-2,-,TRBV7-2,CASSPSAANTGELFF
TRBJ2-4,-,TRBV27,CASSISAGLGGGVQYF
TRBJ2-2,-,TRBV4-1,CASSQGGGLAFGELFF
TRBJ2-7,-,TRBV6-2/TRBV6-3,CASSDNAPYEQYF
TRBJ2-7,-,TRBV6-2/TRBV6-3,CASRRLPGPPYF
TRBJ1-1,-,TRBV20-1,CRPGQSMNTEAFF
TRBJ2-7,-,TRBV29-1,CSYRGFYEQYF
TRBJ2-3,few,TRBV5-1,CASSHMGLAVTDTQYF
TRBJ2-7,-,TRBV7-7,CASSSRAGGPTYEQYF
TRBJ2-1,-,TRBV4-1,CASSQGLAGAIISYNEQFF
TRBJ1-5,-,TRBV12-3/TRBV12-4,CASSLDERRQPQHF
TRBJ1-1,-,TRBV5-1,CASSLAEGTLNTEAFF
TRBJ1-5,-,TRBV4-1,CASSQDGVVGGSNQPQHF
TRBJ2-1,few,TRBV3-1,CASAGGHSYNEQFF
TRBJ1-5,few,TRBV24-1,CATRDSSSNQPQHF
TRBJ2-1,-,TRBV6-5,CASSYSIPSRGGSYNEQFF
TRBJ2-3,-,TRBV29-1,CSARHPSRTDTQYF
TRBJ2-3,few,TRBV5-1,CASSFQTSGSSDTQYF
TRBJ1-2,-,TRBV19,CASSIGQTYTF
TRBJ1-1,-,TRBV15,CATSRDRETVNTEAFF
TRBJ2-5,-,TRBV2,CASSDSTGTQYF